Below are 14 T cell receptor beta chains sequenced from a single sample in a study of T cell responses to AZD1222 COVID-19 vaccine. Some clones are missing from TCRdb's copy, which holds only in-frame ones; the method was immunoSEQ multiplex PCR. The top ten clones hold 4% to 6% of a sample with more than 85,000 clones, about 85% of them seen once. The starting material was peripheral blood, obtained on day 0 of AZD1222 vaccination. These receptors originate from an adult in good health.

The chain employs TRBV29-1 and TRBJ1-1, with TRBD1 identical over 8 bases. The CDR3 length is 15 residues. Trimming cost V 4 bases and J 3 bases; bases outside gene matches: 10. Germline CDR1 reads SQVTM; CDR2 reads ANQGSEA. CDR3: CSVGFQGAGDTEAFF. The CDR3 DNA sequence: TGCAGCGTTGGGTTCCAGGGGGCGGGGGACACTGAAGCTTTCTTT. The entire variable domain, with the rest obtained from reference TRBV29-1 and TRBJ1-1, is as follows: SAVISQKPSRDICQRGTSLTIQCQVDSQVTMMFWYRQQPGQSLTLIATANQGSEATYESGFVIDKFPISRPNLTFSTLTVSNMSPEDSSIYLCSVGFQGAGDTEAFFGQGTRLTVV.

The chain joins TRBV28 to TRBJ2-3, with TRBD2 identical over 15 bases. The V and J ends lost 5 bases and 4 bases, in that order; junction bases with no gene match: 10. The CDR3 sequence is 18 residues long. Per the germline V gene, CDR1 is MDHEN and CDR2 is SYDVKM. The CDR3 reads CASSARTSGGAIADTQYF. The CDR3 DNA sequence: TGTGCCAGCAGTGCACGGACTAGCGGGGGGGCAATTGCAGATACGCAGTATTTT.

In DNA form, the CDR3 reads TGTGCCAGCAGCGAATCCATCGGGCCACCCCTCCACTTT. Translation gives CASSESIGPPLHF. V usage is TRBV6-4 and J usage is TRBJ1-6; no clear D gene. Trimming pared 6 bases from V and 11 bases from J, leaving 14 bases between. CDR1 and CDR2 (germline): MRHNA, SNTAGT. This CDR3 is 13 amino acids long.

This rearrangement joins TRBV30 to TRBJ1-6; 7 nucleotides align to TRBD1. J lost 16 bases, V lost 4 bases, and 10 bases had no gene match. The CDR3 sequence is 12 residues long. Germline V gene data show CDR1 as GTSNPN and CDR2 as SVGIG (reference sequence). CDR3 nucleotide sequence: TGTGCCTGGAACCTCGACAGGGCCCGACTCCACTTT. It codes for CAWNLDRARLHF. Full variable domain (remainder filled in from reference TRBV30 and TRBJ1-6): SQTIHQWPATLVQPVGSPLSLECTVEGTSNPNLYWYRQAAGRGLQLLFYSVGIGQISSEVPQNLSASRPQDRQFILSSKKLLLSDSGFYLCAWNLDRARLHFGNGTRLTVT.

Only one count was recorded for this clone. This sequence joins TRBV12-3 or TRBV12-4 and TRBJ1-1; no firm D call. There are 13 residues in the CDR3. V lost 6 bases, J lost 1 base, and 9 bases lay in between. CDR3 sequence reads: CASRRRENTEAFF. Written as DNA, the CDR3 is TGTGCCAGCAGACGACGGGAGAACACTGAAGCTTTCTTT.

The CDR3 nucleotides read TGCGCCAGCAGCCCCGCTTCGAGGTCGGATGAAAAACTGTTTTTT. Residues: CASSPASRSDEKLFF. V and J are TRBV5-1 and TRBJ1-4; no reliable D call. The V gene's germline CDR1 is SGHRS and CDR2 YFSETQ. With 4 bases removed from V and 6 bases from J, the gap between germline ends came to 16 bases. The CDR3 contains 15 residues.

The rearrangement joins TRBV6-5 to TRBJ1-2; D might be TRBD1 (5 bases). The V end lost 10 bases, the J end lost 4 bases, and 22 bases lay between the germline ends. The CDR3 is 15 amino acids. Germline CDR1 and CDR2: MNHEY and SVGAGI. CDR3 protein: CATLGERDVGYGYTF. DNA for the CDR3: TGTGCCACTCTTGGTGAAAGGGACGTAGGCTATGGCTACACCTTC.

This chain joins TRBV28 and TRBJ1-6; 11 bases map to TRBD1. Germline V gene lookup returns CDR1 MDHEN and CDR2 SYDVKM. CDR3 size: 14 residues. J gave up 11 bases and V 5 bases, and 5 bases lay outside the gene matches. CDR3 protein: CASSQGQGEAPLHF. CDR3 nucleotides: TGTGCCAGCAGTCAGGGACAGGGGGAGGCACCCCTCCACTTT.

The chain employs TRBV5-4 and TRBJ1-6; 8 nucleotides match TRBD1. Germline CDR1 is SGHNT and CDR2 is YYREEE (reference sequence). The CDR3 runs to 16 residues. V was clipped by 1 base and J by 8 bases; unmatched bases: 8. CDR3 nucleotide sequence: TGTGCCAGCAGCTTGATCCCAGGGGGCGCGGATTCACCCCTCCACTTT. It encodes CASSLIPGGADSPLHF.

This clone appeared a single time. The chain links TRBV7-3 to TRBJ2-3, with 7 bases lining up with TRBD2. J was trimmed by 6 bases and V by 5 bases; bases with no gene match: 11. Germline CDR1 is SGHTA and CDR2 is FQGTGA. CDR3 length equals 15 residues. The CDR3 sequence: CASSPTGGNRDTQYF. The CDR3 DNA reads as TGTGCCAGCAGCCCCACCGGGGGGAACCGGGATACGCAGTATTTT. Filled out from reference TRBV7-3 and TRBJ2-3, the complete variable domain reads GAGVSQTPSNKVTEKGKYVELRCDPISGHTALYWYRQSLGQGPEFLIYFQGTGAADDSGLPNDRFFAVRPEGSVSTLKIQRTERGDSAVYLCASSPTGGNRDTQYFGPGTRLTVL.

The genes are TRBV2 and TRBJ2-7, with TRBD1 as a possible D gene (8 bases). V was cut by 8 bases and J by 4 bases, with 18 bases left in between. Germline V gene sequence: CDR1 SNHLY, CDR2 FYNNEI. The length of the CDR3 is 14 residues. The CDR3 region has the DNA TGTGCCAGCCTACAGGGGGGGAATACGTACGAGCAGTACTTC. Its protein product is CASLQGGNTYEQYF.

This chain uses TRBV7-9 with TRBJ2-1, with 9 positions matching TRBD2. This CDR3 is 15 amino acids long. The V gene end was trimmed by 2 bases and the J gene end by 5 bases; junction bases not matched to a gene: 4. Germline loops: CDR1 SEHNR, CDR2 FQNEAQ (reference sequence). CDR3 residues: CASSLTAGGNNEQFF. As DNA, the CDR3 is TGTGCCAGCAGCTTAACAGCGGGAGGAAACAATGAGCAGTTCTTC.

The gene calls are TRBV18 and TRBJ1-1, with 9 bases identical to TRBD1. CDR1 and CDR2 from the germline V gene are KGHSH and LQKENI. The V gene end was trimmed by 2 bases and the J gene end by 4 bases; junction bases not matched to a gene: 5. The CDR3 contains 15 residues. CDR3 DNA: TGTGCCAGCTCACCAGGGACAGGGATGATCACTGAAGCTTTCTTT. Translation gives CASSPGTGMITEAFF.

The chain employs TRBV7-3 and TRBJ1-1; tentative D call: TRBD1 (5 bases). CDR3 length: 15 amino acids. Trimming removed 4 bases from V and 4 bases from J, with 16 bases in between. Germline V gene data show CDR1 as SGHTA and CDR2 as FQGTGA. The CDR3 DNA follows: TGTGCCAGCAGCTCCGCAGGACGGGACGCCACTGAAGCTTTCTTT. Its protein is CASSSAGRDATEAFF.